What follows are 15 T cell receptor beta chains derived from one specimen sequenced in a study of cytomegalovirus exposure and HLA in healthy donors. PCR employed 60 Vbeta and 13 Jbeta primers. TCRdb keeps only in-frame clones here, not all; method: immunoSEQ multiplex PCR. This sample's table has 95,000 to 150,000 clones. Sequences were obtained from PBMCs. The origin of the receptors is a man younger than 30 in good health and CMV-seronegative.

The chain carries TRBV28 and TRBJ1-5, with D unresolved. This CDR3 comprises 14 residues. V was clipped by 5 bases and J by 1 base, with 9 bases between them. From germline, CDR1 is MDHEN and CDR2 SYDVKM. Written as DNA, the CDR3 is TGTGCCAGCAGTCTGGAGCAAAGCAATCAGCCCCAGCATTTT. Translated, it gives CASSLEQSNQPQHF.

CDR3 loop: CASSYLTGGTDTQYF. DNA of the CDR3: TGCGCCAGCAGCTACTTGACGGGGGGGACAGATACGCAGTATTTT. The chain employs TRBV5-1 and TRBJ2-3, with 8 bases matching TRBD2. The germline gives CDR1 SGHRS, CDR2 YFSETQ. The length of the CDR3 is 15 residues. The V and J ends lost 3 bases and 3 bases, in that order; junction bases with no gene match: 6.

The chain has TRBV5-6 and TRBJ1-1; D may be TRBD1 (5 bases). CDR1 and CDR2 (germline): SGHDT, YYEEEE. With 2 bases removed from V and 5 bases from J, the gap between germline ends came to 16 bases. This CDR3 contains 15 residues. CDR3: CASSFGTRRGTEAFF. The CDR3 DNA follows: TGTGCCAGCAGCTTCGGCACGCGGAGGGGTACTGAAGCTTTCTTT.

This chain links TRBV19 with TRBJ2-3, with TRBD2 as a possible D gene (6 bases). The V gene's germline CDR1 is LNHDA and CDR2 SQIVND (reference sequence). The CDR3 is 16 residues long. V lost 6 bases and J 4 bases, leaving 20 bases between the germline ends. CDR3 nucleotide sequence: TGTGCCAGTAGGGCCCGGGGTGTTCCTAGCGCAGATACGCAGTATTTT. Its translation: CASRARGVPSADTQYF.

This rearrangement joins TRBV4-1 to TRBJ2-1; 14 bases map to TRBD2. Germline V gene lookup returns CDR1 MGHRA and CDR2 YSYEKL. V lost 1 base and J lost 4; bases outside the gene matches: 12. This CDR3 comprises 20 residues. In nucleotides, the CDR3 is TGCGCCAGCAGCCAAGGGGGACTAGCGGGGGCGCTTGGGGGATACAATGAGCAGTTCTTC. Amino acids: CASSQGGLAGALGGYNEQFF.

The rearrangement joins TRBV6-1 to TRBJ2-3; 7 positions match TRBD1. Germline CDR1 MNHNS, CDR2 SASEGT. The ends lost 5 bases at V and 0 bases at J; junction bases unmatched: 5. CDR3 length: 15 amino acids. CDR3 sequence (DNA): TGTGCCAGCAGTAACCGGGACAGAAGCACAGATACGCAGTATTTT. Translated: CASSNRDRSTDTQYF.

The rearrangement joins TRBV5-1 to TRBJ2-7; possibly TRBD1 for D (6 bases). Trimming took off 0 bases at V and 2 bases at J, with 12 bases between the two ends. The CDR3 is 15 residues long. Germline CDR1 is SGHRS and CDR2 is YFSETQ. The CDR3 coding sequence is TGCGCCAGCAGCTTGGGAGGGGGTAATACCTACGAGCAGTACTTC. It codes for CASSLGGGNTYEQYF. Looking up the rest from reference TRBV5-1 and TRBJ2-7 gives the full variable domain: KAGVTQTPRYLIKTRGQQVTLSCSPISGHRSVSWYQQTPGQGLQFLFEYFSETQRNKGNFPGRFSGRQFSNSRSEMNVSTLELGDSALYLCASSLGGGNTYEQYFGPGTRLTVT.

V gene TRBV6-6 combines with J gene TRBJ1-4, with 7 bases that match TRBD1. Per germline, CDR1 MNHNY and CDR2 SVGAGI (reference sequence). This CDR3 spans 16 amino acids. J gave up 7 bases and V 2 bases, and 10 bases lay outside the gene matches. The CDR3 DNA is TGTGCCAGCAGTTACGGAGGGGGCGGCTCTCTTGAAAAACTGTTTTTT. It codes for CASSYGGGGSLEKLFF.

V is TRBV18 and J is TRBJ1-1; D ambiguous. The V gene lost 5 bases and the J gene lost 3 bases, with 13 bases spanning the gap. Germline CDR1 KGHSH, CDR2 LQKENI. This CDR3 is built from 14 residues. The CDR3 here is CASSSSRGDTEAFF. CDR3 coding DNA: TGTGCCAGCTCATCGTCCCGAGGAGACACTGAAGCTTTCTTT.

The CDR3 sequence is CASSIGLAAYEQYF. CDR3 coding DNA: TGTGCCAGTAGTATAGGACTAGCGGCCTACGAGCAGTACTTC. V usage is TRBV19 and J usage is TRBJ2-7; 9 bases map to TRBD2. CDR3 length equals 14 residues. V was pared by 1 base and J by 2 bases, with 0 bases of the junction left unmatched. Germline-derived CDR1 and CDR2 are LNHDA and SQIVND (reference sequence).

The chain employs TRBV11-3 and TRBJ1-1; D remains unclear. The CDR3 runs to 12 residues. Germline-derived CDR1 and CDR2 are SGHNT and YENEEA. V lost 6 bases, J lost 5 bases, and 10 bases lay in between. The chain's CDR3 is CASSFTGTEAFF. The DNA for the CDR3 is TGTGCCAGCAGTTTTACGGGGACTGAAGCTTTCTTT.

In the case of this clone: Different DNA sequences within this sample yield the same CDR3. The CDR3 coding sequence is TGTGCCAGCTCACCGACGACAGGGGGCGGGCAGCCCCAGCATTTT. Protein: CASSPTTGGGQPQHF. The genes are TRBV18 and TRBJ1-5; TRBD1 matches at 10 bases. The germline V gene encodes CDR1 KGHSH and CDR2 LQKENI. V lost 3 bases and J lost 7; bases outside the gene matches: 6. The CDR3 has 15 amino acids.

The rearrangement joins TRBV5-1 to TRBJ2-3, with TRBD2 matching over 7 bases. Germline V lookup: CDR1 SGHRS, CDR2 YFSETQ. V dropped 0 bases and J dropped 2; count of bases not matched to a gene: 3. CDR3 length: 15 residues. The CDR3 DNA is TGCGCCAGCAGCTTGGAAGCGGGGTACACAGATACGCAGTATTTT. Its translation is CASSLEAGYTDTQYF.

The genes are TRBV7-9 and TRBJ2-7; D is possibly TRBD2 (6 bases). The length of the CDR3 is 12 residues. CDR1 and CDR2 from the germline V gene are SEHNR and FQNEAQ (reference sequence). V lost 4 bases, J lost 9 bases, and 13 bases lay in between. The CDR3 DNA reads TGTGCCAGCAGCTCTGCGGGGCTACGGCAGTACTTC. Amino acid sequence: CASSSAGLRQYF.

The CDR3 DNA follows: TGTGCCAGCAGCGTATGGGGCACCTACAATGAGCAGTTCTTC. Its translation: CASSVWGTYNEQFF. The chain employs TRBV9 and TRBJ2-1; D is possibly TRBD1 (5 bases). Trimming stripped 1 base from V and 2 bases from J, with 7 bases between. This CDR3 region has 14 residues. Germline CDR1 and CDR2: SGDLS and YYNGEE.